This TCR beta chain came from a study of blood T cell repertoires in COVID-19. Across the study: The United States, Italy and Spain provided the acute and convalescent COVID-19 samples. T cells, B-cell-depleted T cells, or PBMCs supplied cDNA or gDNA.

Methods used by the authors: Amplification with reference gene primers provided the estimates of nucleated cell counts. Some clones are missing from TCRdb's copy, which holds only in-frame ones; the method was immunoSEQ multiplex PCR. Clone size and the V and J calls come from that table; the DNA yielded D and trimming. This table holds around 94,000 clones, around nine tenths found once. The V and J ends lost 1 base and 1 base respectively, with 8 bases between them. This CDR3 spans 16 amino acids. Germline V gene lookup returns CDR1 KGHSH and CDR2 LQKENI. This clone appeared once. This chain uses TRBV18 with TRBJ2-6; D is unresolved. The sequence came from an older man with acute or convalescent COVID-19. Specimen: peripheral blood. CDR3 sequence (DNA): TGTGCCAGCTCACCACTCTTCCAGTCTGGGGCCAACGTCCTGACTTTC. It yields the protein CASSPLFQSGANVLTF.